This T cell receptor beta chain is drawn from a study of blood T cell repertoires in COVID-19. Study overall: All recovered Cohort 3 donors got two negative PCRs, got clearance, or saw symptom resolution. The origin of the acute and convalescent COVID-19 samples was the United States, Italy and Spain.

Per germline, CDR1 SGHKS and CDR2 YYEKEE (reference sequence). This CDR3 contains 14 residues. The ends were cut back, 4 bases at V and 4 bases at J, with 14 bases in the middle. In the authors' methods: Counts of nucleated cells, estimated from reference gene primer amplification, were obtained. Sequenced by immunoSEQ multiplex PCR; TCRdb stores in-frame clones only, minus some. For V, J and clone size, that table is used; D and trimming come from the DNA. Of some 300,000 clones in the sample, approximately 90% were seen once. The study recruited people aged about 18 to 95 years across about 25 US areas.

The sequenced material came from PBMCs or T cells enriched from blood (not recorded which). The genes are TRBV5-5 and TRBJ1-1; D perhaps matches TRBD1 (5 bases). The TCR originated in a woman aged 60-75 years in a cohort exposed to, infected with or recovered from COVID-19 (not recorded which). CDR3 region: CASSPQGGSTEAFF. DNA of the CDR3: TGTGCCAGCAGCCCGCAGGGAGGGAGCACTGAAGCTTTCTTT.